These T cell receptor beta chains were read from a single sample in a study of neurological immune-mediated disorders. TCRdb redid the calling of the 5' RACE reads with MiXCR, one entry per CDR3 protein. The data show tens of thousands of distinct CDR3 sequences, roughly an eighth seen once. The sample was PBMCs. The receptor source for this set is a female donor with HTLV-1-associated myelopathy (HAM/TSP). CDR3s include the opening cysteine and the closing phenylalanine or tryptophan.

TRBJ2-3 | TRBV5-1 | CASSLVTGVQDTQYF
TRBJ2-5 | TRBV5-1 | CASSLAGSFSGETQYF
TRBJ2-7 | TRBV7-9 | CASSFSNEQYF
TRBJ2-1 | TRBV28 | CASNPVGIHAYNEQFF
TRBJ1-4 | TRBV20-1 | CSAPSGAWEKLFF
TRBJ1-1 | TRBV9 | CASSVWDGMNTEAFF
TRBJ2-3 | TRBV20-1 | CSARAFELAGVTDTQYF
TRBJ2-1 | TRBV11-3 | CASSLDKLAGVHEQFF
TRBJ2-3 | TRBV21-1 | CASARDRSTDTQYF
TRBJ2-7 | TRBV7-2 | CASSFRDTSYEQYF
TRBJ2-5 | TRBV9 | CASSDGQGFQETQYF
TRBJ2-7 | TRBV20-1 | CSARDWGGAGSYEQYF
TRBJ2-7 | TRBV5-1 | CASSLASGASYEQYF
TRBJ1-3 | TRBV6-6 | CASTFPTSDTIYF
TRBJ2-7 | TRBV20-1 | CSARTHEQYF